Sequencing of this T cell receptor beta chain was carried out in a study of T cells in Graves' hyperthyroidism and ophthalmopathy. Findings and caveats of the study: Ophthalmopathy prediction by the model preceded onset by a median approximately six months.

Germline V lookup: CDR1 SGHTA, CDR2 FQGNSA. The CDR3 totals 18 residues. Losses at the gene ends were 5 bases for V and 3 bases for J; bases not matched to a gene: 10. Remarks on this clonotype: Its antigen is unknown.

Amplification targeted TCR beta CDR3 regions from RNA transcripts. During a first-round RT-PCR of the TCR CDR3, the HTBI primer set was used. MiXCR was run by TCRdb on the multiplex PCR reads, yielding one entry per CDR3 protein. The sample consists of fewer than 900,000 distinct CDR3 sequences, 16% of them appearing once. Exclusion of a patient resulted from uncontrolled infection, other autoimmune disease, pregnancy or lactation. This clonotype was sampled from a man younger than 35 with Graves' hyperthyroidism. The sequenced sample was blood. The chain combines TRBV7-2 with TRBJ2-5; 15 bases fit TRBD2. CDR3 in amino acids: CASSQKGLAGGGEETQYF. The CDR3 nucleotides are TGTGCCAGCAGCCAAAAGGGACTAGCGGGAGGAGGGGAAGAGACCCAGTACTTC.